A single sample is the source of the 10 T cell receptor beta chains below, sequenced in a study of blood T cells in healthy people across ages. A sample-barcoded 5' primer and a J-beta primer mix were used in a second PCR of roughly 6 to 11 cycles. One entry per CDR3 protein, called by TCRdb with MiXCR from the 5' RACE reads. The sample includes roughly 900,000 distinct CDR3 sequences, roughly 52% of them seen just once. Specimen: blood. These receptors all come from a man aged 30 to 39 in good health.

This clonotype was seen a few times. This may arise from a read error, as a much more abundant clone is one base away. The chain joins TRBV27 to TRBJ2-7; D uncertain. Trimming took off 3 bases at V and 2 bases at J, with 8 bases between the two ends. The V gene's germline CDR1 is MNHEY and CDR2 SMNVEV (reference sequence). The CDR3 spans 13 residues. The CDR3 region is CASSFGPAYEQYF. CDR3 DNA: TGTGCCAGCAGTTTCGGACCGGCCTACGAGCAGTACTTC.

The gene calls are TRBV5-1 and TRBJ2-4, with D tentatively TRBD1 or TRBD2 (6 bases each). The J call is doubtful: the DNA matches TRBJ2-7 better. CDR3 length equals 14 residues. CDR1 is SGHRS and CDR2 is YFSETQ in the germline V gene. Here the CDR3 reads CASSLGRGDGEQYF. The CDR3 DNA reads TGCGCCAGCAGCTTGGGGAGGGGGGATGGCGAGCAGTACTTC.

This chain uses TRBV5-1 with TRBJ2-5; perhaps TRBD2 as D (5 bases). Judging by the DNA end, TRBJ2-7 fits better; the J call may be wrong. CDR1 is SGHRS and CDR2 is YFSETQ in the germline V gene. CDR3 size: 14 residues. In DNA form, the CDR3 reads TGCGCCAGCAGCTTCCTAGCTCCACACTCCGAGCAGTACTTC. This gives the protein CASSFLAPHSEQYF.

V usage is TRBV5-1 and J usage is TRBJ2-7; 7 bases fit TRBD2. Germline-derived CDR1 and CDR2 are SGHRS and YFSETQ. The CDR3 length is 19 residues. Trimming took 0 bases from V and 0 from J; bases not matched to a gene: 15. CDR3 coding DNA: TGCGCCAGCAGCTTGGATCTCGTGTCTAGCGGCCCTAGCTCCTACGAGCAGTACTTC. Amino acid sequence: CASSLDLVSSGPSSYEQYF.

This chain's CDR3 is CASSPTPIVAESSTDTQYF. CDR3 sequence (DNA): TGTGCCAGCAGTCCAACACCAATAGTGGCTGAATCTAGCACAGATACGCAGTATTTT. This rearrangement joins TRBV7-6 to TRBJ2-3; D is ambiguous. The CDR3 spans 19 residues. V lost 6 bases, J lost 0 bases, and 25 bases lay in between. Germline V gene data show CDR1 as SGHVS and CDR2 as FNYEAQ.

J is TRBJ2-1 and V is TRBV21-1; TRBD1, the table's D call, lacks a check against the DNA. TRBV21-1 has pseudogene status. The CDR3 covers 14 residues. This CDR3 is CASSGQGTYNEQFF. CDR3 sequence (DNA): TGTGCCAGCAGCGGACAGGGCACCTACAATGAGCAGTTCTTC.

The J gene is TRBJ1-1, the V gene TRBV20-1; D is perhaps TRBD1 (5 bases). Germline V gene sequence: CDR1 DFQATT, CDR2 SNEGSKA (reference sequence). The CDR3 spans 14 residues. The V gene lost 5 bases and the J gene lost 5 bases, with 18 bases spanning the gap. Written as DNA, the CDR3 is TGCAGTGCTCCATTGCCGGGGGGAAGGACTGAAGCTTTCTTT. Its translation is CSAPLPGGRTEAFF.

This chain links TRBV12-3 or TRBV12-4 with TRBJ2-7; TRBD2 matches at 9 bases. Trimming cost V 7 bases and J 6 bases; bases outside gene matches: 7. This CDR3 is 13 amino acids long. The CDR3 region has the DNA TGTGCCAGCAATACCTTAGCGGGAGCCGAGCAGTACTTC. It translates to CASNTLAGAEQYF.

V gene TRBV9 combines with J gene TRBJ2-7, with TRBD1 as a possible D gene (6 bases). Germline CDR1 SGDLS, CDR2 YYNGEE. The CDR3 loop spans 15 amino acids. The V gene lost 5 bases and the J gene lost 0 bases, with 15 bases spanning the gap. The CDR3 sequence: CASRAGLDSSYEQYF. DNA for the CDR3: TGTGCCAGCAGAGCCGGCCTGGACAGCTCCTACGAGCAGTACTTC.

This clonotype was seen more than once but under ten times. This sequence joins TRBV6-1 and TRBJ2-5, with 9 positions matching TRBD2. With V trimmed by 1 base and J by 1 base, 4 bases remained unmatched. This CDR3 is built from 16 residues. The germline gives CDR1 MNHNS, CDR2 SASEGT. In DNA form, the CDR3 reads TGTGCCAGCAGTGAAGAACAAGCGGGGGGCCAAGAGACCCAGTACTTC. Translated, it gives CASSEEQAGGQETQYF.